These 22 T cell receptor beta chains originate from one sample sequenced in a study of blood T cell repertoires in COVID-19. Some clones are missing from TCRdb's copy, which holds only in-frame ones; the method was immunoSEQ multiplex PCR. Of around 500,000 clones detected, around 85% appear once; the ten largest clones hold around 7.9%. The sequencing sample was made of PBMCs or T cells enriched from blood (not recorded which). All receptors derive from a woman aged 60 to 75 who had recovered from COVID-19.

J is TRBJ1-5 and V is TRBV19, with TRBD1 matching over 8 bases. The germline V gene encodes CDR1 LNHDA and CDR2 SQIVND (reference sequence). This CDR3 has 15 residues. The ends lost 7 bases at V and 2 bases at J; junction bases unmatched: 7. In DNA, the CDR3 is TGTGCCAGTACCCCAGGGGGCAAGGGCAATCAGCCCCAGCATTTT. Amino acids: CASTPGGKGNQPQHF.

The chain couples TRBV5-4 to TRBJ1-1; TRBD1 is a possible D gene (6 bases). The V end lost 7 bases, the J end lost 0 bases, and 19 bases lay between the germline ends. Germline loops: CDR1 SGHNT, CDR2 YYREEE (reference sequence). The CDR3 consists of 16 residues. In DNA form, the CDR3 reads TGTGCCAGCGGCGGGGGGGGCAGGCAAATGAACACTGAAGCTTTCTTT. Amino acids: CASGGGGRQMNTEAFF.

The rearrangement links TRBV5-1 to TRBJ1-2, with 9 nucleotides matching TRBD1. J was trimmed by 3 bases and V by 1 base; bases with no gene match: 10. CDR3 length equals 17 residues. Per the germline V gene, CDR1 is SGHRS and CDR2 is YFSETQ. The CDR3 here is CASSLSIGQGKDYGYTF. In DNA, the CDR3 is TGCGCCAGCAGCTTGTCTATCGGACAGGGGAAAGACTATGGCTACACCTTC.

The chain carries TRBV5-1 and TRBJ2-7; 12 nucleotides align to TRBD1. V lost 4 bases to trimming and J lost 5 bases; unmatched junction nucleotides: 4. This CDR3 has 14 residues. The germline V gene has CDR1 SGHRS and CDR2 YFSETQ. CDR3 loop: CASSEGTGGHEQYV. CDR3 nucleotide sequence: TGCGCCAGCAGCGAAGGGACAGGGGGCCACGAGCAGTACGTC.

The chain recombines TRBV5-5 with TRBJ2-7; D not certain. V gave up 5 bases and J gave up 7 bases, with 16 bases separating them. CDR3 length: 13 amino acids. The germline CDR1 and CDR2 sequences are SGHKS and YYEKEE (reference sequence). CDR3 amino acids: CASRPHSFGEQYV. DNA of the CDR3: TGTGCCAGCAGACCCCACAGTTTCGGAGAGCAGTACGTC.

The chain carries TRBV24-1 and TRBJ2-3; D may be TRBD2 (6 bases). Germline assignment: CDR1 KGHDR and CDR2 SFDVKD. This CDR3 contains 15 residues. Deletions cut 8 bases from V and 6 bases from J, with 20 bases between. CDR3 residues: CATNPGGTRVDTQYF. In DNA, the CDR3 is TGTGCCACCAATCCCGGCGGGACTCGGGTCGATACGCAGTATTTT.

V and J are TRBV10-3 and TRBJ1-4; tentatively, D is TRBD1 (5 bases). CDR1 and CDR2 from the germline V gene are ENHRY and SYGVKD. V was clipped by 10 bases and J by 0 bases, with 9 bases between them. The CDR3 runs to 13 residues. CDR3 bases: TGTGCCAACCAGGGTGCAACTAATGAAAAACTGTTTTTT. This sequence encodes CANQGATNEKLFF.

This sequence joins TRBV5-8 and TRBJ2-1; the D is unclear. Trimming cost V 3 bases and J 4 bases, with 14 bases left between them. The CDR3 runs 15 residues. From germline, CDR1 is SGHTS and CDR2 YDEGEE. DNA for the CDR3: TGTGCCAGCAGCTCCGTTCTAAGTTCGTACAATGAGCAGTTCTTC. It encodes CASSSVLSSYNEQFF.

Comment on this clone: Distinct nucleotide sequences in the sample also encode this CDR3. The chain carries TRBV5-1 and TRBJ1-5; 9 nucleotides align to TRBD1. Unmatched junction bases numbered 5, after V lost 4 bases and J lost 3 bases. The CDR3 extends over 15 amino acids. Germline CDR1 is SGHRS and CDR2 is YFSETQ. The CDR3 bases are TGCGCCAGCAGCCCCGGGACAGGGCTCAATCAGCCCCAGCATTTT. The encoded protein is CASSPGTGLNQPQHF. The full variable domain, with the rest looked up from reference TRBV5-1 and TRBJ1-5, is KAGVTQTPRYLIKTRGQQVTLSCSPISGHRSVSWYQQTPGQGLQFLFEYFSETQRNKGNFPGRFSGRQFSNSRSEMNVSTLELGDSALYLCASSPGTGLNQPQHFGDGTRLSIL.

This chain connects TRBV19 to TRBJ2-7; weak D call: TRBD2 (6 bases). The V end lost 4 bases, the J end lost 2 bases, and 18 bases lay between the germline ends. The CDR3 contains 16 residues. Germline CDR1 LNHDA, CDR2 SQIVND (reference sequence). Here the CDR3 reads CASSSSGNRRAYEQYF. CDR3 coding DNA: TGTGCCAGTAGTAGCTCTGGCAACAGGAGGGCCTACGAGCAGTACTTC.

This clone appeared a single time. This chain joins TRBV4-1 and TRBJ1-2; D call uncertain. Germline CDR1 MGHRA, CDR2 YSYEKL. Trimming cost V 1 base and J 2 bases, with 14 bases left between them. This CDR3 comprises 16 residues. CDR3 DNA: TGCGCCAGCAGCCAAGTTCGGTCCGTAACCAACTATGGCTACACCTTC. Translation gives CASSQVRSVTNYGYTF.

This chain joins TRBV3-1 (or the pseudogene TRBV3-2) and TRBJ2-4; 9 bases line up with TRBD1. J lost 9 bases, V lost 4 bases, and 7 bases had no gene match. The CDR3 has 14 amino acids. Per germline, CDR1 LGHDT and CDR2 YNNKEL (reference sequence). In DNA form, the CDR3 reads TGTGCCAGCAGCCGACGGGGACAGGGAGGCATTCAGTACTTC. This gives the protein CASSRRGQGGIQYF.

The rearrangement links TRBV12-3 or TRBV12-4 to TRBJ2-7; 9 bases agree with TRBD1. With V trimmed by 5 bases and J by 5 bases, 4 bases remained unmatched. The length of the CDR3 is 13 residues. This CDR3 reads CASSRDRVNEQYF. The CDR3 DNA follows: TGTGCCAGCAGTCGGGACAGGGTCAACGAGCAGTACTTC.

The V call is TRBV2, the J call TRBJ1-1; weak D call: TRBD1 (6 bases). V gave up 10 bases and J gave up 4 bases, with 19 bases separating them. The germline gives CDR1 SNHLY, CDR2 FYNNEI. This CDR3 is built from 14 residues. The CDR3 sequence: CATLDSPEGTEAFF. In DNA, the CDR3 is TGTGCCACCCTGGACAGCCCTGAAGGCACTGAAGCTTTCTTT. The full variable domain, in which reference TRBV2 and TRBJ1-1 provide the parts outside the CDR3, is EPEVTQTPSHQVTQMGQEVILRCVPISNHLYFYWYRQILGQKVEFLVSFYNNEISEKSEIFDDQFSVERPDGSNFTLKIRSTKLEDSAMYFCATLDSPEGTEAFFGQGTRLTVV.

J is TRBJ1-6 and V is TRBV18; the D is unclear. This CDR3 has 13 residues. Looked up from germline, CDR1 is KGHSH and CDR2 is LQKENI. The ends were cut back, 2 bases at V and 9 bases at J, with 8 bases in the middle. The CDR3 region has the DNA TGTGCCAGCTCACCAGACATTACTTCACCCCTCCACTTT. Protein product: CASSPDITSPLHF.

The chain links TRBV6-5 to TRBJ1-3; 11 bases fit TRBD1. CDR3 length: 13 residues. The V and J ends lost 10 bases and 4 bases, in that order; junction bases with no gene match: 3. CDR1 and CDR2 from the germline V gene are MNHEY and SVGAGI. The CDR3: CATGQGAGNTIYF. CDR3 in DNA: TGTGCCACCGGACAGGGGGCCGGAAACACCATATATTTT.

CDR3 in DNA: TGTGCCAGCAGCATCTGGACTAGCGGGATGATCGGGGAGCTGTTTTTT. Translating gives CASSIWTSGMIGELFF. The V and J genes are TRBV5-6 and TRBJ2-2; 12 bases match TRBD2. J lost 7 bases, V lost 4 bases, and 8 bases had no gene match. This CDR3 has 16 amino acids. Germline CDR1 is SGHDT and CDR2 is YYEEEE.

The V call is TRBV19, the J call TRBJ1-2; the D gene is possibly TRBD1 (5 bases). With 7 bases removed from V and 8 bases from J, the gap between germline ends came to 17 bases. Germline-derived CDR1 and CDR2 are LNHDA and SQIVND (reference sequence). The CDR3 runs to 13 residues. The CDR3 coding sequence is TGTGCCAGTACCCAGAACAGGAATGAAGGCTACACCTTC. It codes for CASTQNRNEGYTF.

The chain links TRBV7-9 to TRBJ2-3; 9 nucleotides match TRBD2. V was pared by 7 bases and J by 6 bases, with 8 bases of the junction left unmatched. CDR3 length: 14 amino acids. The germline CDR1 and CDR2 sequences are SEHNR and FQNEAQ (reference sequence). In DNA, the CDR3 is TGTGCCAGCAATATTGGCGGGGGGGCGGATACGCAGTATTTT. Its protein product is CASNIGGGADTQYF. Full variable domain (outside the CDR3, taken from reference TRBV7-9 and TRBJ2-3): DTGVSQNPRHKITKRGQNVTFRCDPISEHNRLYWYRQTLGQGPEFLTYFQNEAQLEKSRLLSDRFSAERPKGSFSTLEIQRTEQGDSAMYLCASNIGGGADTQYFGPGTRLTVL.

This clone showed up just once. The chain has TRBV18 and TRBJ2-1; TRBD2 matches 8 bases. CDR1 and CDR2 from the germline V gene are KGHSH and LQKENI. Trimming removed 1 base from V and 5 bases from J; junction bases left unmatched: 19. This CDR3 comprises 20 residues. CDR3 sequence reads: CASSPRTSNPQSRAHNEQFF. The CDR3 DNA reads as TGTGCCAGCTCACCACGGACTAGCAACCCACAATCACGGGCCCACAATGAGCAGTTCTTC.

Worth noting for this clone: A read error may account for a junction end that differs from germline. The chain employs TRBV7-7 and TRBJ2-1; TRBD1 matches 8 bases. The length of the CDR3 is 13 residues. Per the germline V gene, CDR1 is SSHAT and CDR2 is FNYEAQ (reference sequence). The CDR3 spells CASSLGQGNEQFF. The CDR3 DNA reads as TGTGCTAGCAGCTTAGGACAGGGCAATGAGCAGTTCTTC.

This chain links TRBV19 with TRBJ2-3, with 9 bases matching TRBD1. V dropped 5 bases and J dropped 4; count of bases not matched to a gene: 10. Germline assignment: CDR1 LNHDA and CDR2 SQIVND (reference sequence). The CDR3 consists of 16 residues. The CDR3 sequence is CASSRSQGARADTQYF. The CDR3 DNA reads TGTGCCAGTAGTCGATCACAGGGGGCTCGCGCAGATACGCAGTATTTT.